This T cell receptor beta chain comes out of a study of CD8 T cells in ankylosing spondylitis. In its sample, this clonotype was seen a few times. TCRdb independently ran MiXCR on the 5' RACE reads; one entry per CDR3 protein. The table has nearly 25,000 distinct CDR3 sequences, around 17% seen once; the top ten hold 25% to 30%. The CDR3 runs 13 residues. Germline V lookup: CDR1 MNHNS, CDR2 SASEGT. V gave up 4 bases and J gave up 4 bases, with 7 bases separating them. The genes are TRBV6-1 and TRBJ2-2; unclear D gene. The sample consisted of blood. This sequence originates from a male donor with ankylosing spondylitis or in good health (not recorded which). CDR3 sequence: CASSAVGTGELFF. The CDR3 region has the DNA TGTGCCAGCAGTGCTGTGGGCACCGGGGAGCTGTTTTTT.